These T cell receptor beta chains were read from a single sample in a study of blood T cell repertoires in COVID-19. TCRdb's table, derived via immunoSEQ multiplex PCR, lists solely in-frame clones and lacks some. The sample lists about 110,000 clones, roughly 85% occurring once. Source material: peripheral blood. These receptor sequences come from a man between 40 and 49 years old with acute or convalescent COVID-19. Both conserved end residues are part of each CDR3. D genes are given only for firm matches. Clone size is stated in some rows and not others, as once, few, many or a class when expanded.

v_gene: TRBV9
j_gene: TRBJ2-7
len: 15
abundance: NA
d_gene: NA
CDR3nt: TGTGCCAGCAGCGTAGGTCCGGGAGCGCACTACGAGCAGTACTTC
CDR3aa: CASSVGPGAHYEQYF

v_gene: TRBV2
j_gene: TRBJ2-2
len: 15
abundance: NA
d_gene: TRBD2
CDR3nt: TGTGCCAGCAATGGACTAGAACGAAGTACCGGGGAGCTGTTTTTT
CDR3aa: CASNGLERSTGELFF

v_gene: TRBV7-2
j_gene: TRBJ2-5
len: 14
abundance: NA
d_gene: TRBD2
CDR3nt: TGTGCCAGCAGCTTGGCTAGCGGCTATGAGACCCAGTACTTC
CDR3aa: CASSLASGYETQYF

v_gene: TRBV5-1
j_gene: TRBJ2-1
len: 12
abundance: NA
d_gene: NA
CDR3nt: TGCGCCAGCAGTGTTGGCCGCAATGAGCAGTTCTTC
CDR3aa: CASSVGRNEQFF

v_gene: TRBV7-9
j_gene: TRBJ1-1
len: 13
abundance: NA
d_gene: TRBD1
CDR3nt: TGTGCCAGCAGCTTGCAGGGGGACACTGAAGCTTTCTTT
CDR3aa: CASSLQGDTEAFF

v_gene: TRBV7-3
j_gene: TRBJ2-1
len: 17
abundance: NA
d_gene: TRBD2
CDR3nt: TGTGCCAGCAGCTTATACGTGGGGAGGCTAGCGGACAATGAGCAGTTCTTC
CDR3aa: CASSLYVGRLADNEQFF

v_gene: TRBV18
j_gene: TRBJ1-1
len: 14
abundance: NA
d_gene: TRBD1
CDR3nt: TGTGCCAGCTCACCGGGACAGGGGATTTTCGAAGCTTTCTTT
CDR3aa: CASSPGQGIFEAFF

v_gene: TRBV5-6
j_gene: TRBJ1-2
len: 16
abundance: once
d_gene: TRBD1
CDR3nt: TGTGCCAGCAGCTTGGCGTTAGGGACAGGGAATAATGGCTACACCTTC
CDR3aa: CASSLALGTGNNGYTF

v_gene: TRBV19
j_gene: TRBJ1-1
len: 15
abundance: NA
d_gene: NA
CDR3nt: TGTGCCAGTAGTTCGGAAACAATACCGGGCACTGAAGCTTTCTTT
CDR3aa: CASSSETIPGTEAFF

v_gene: TRBV2
j_gene: TRBJ2-1
len: 17
abundance: NA
d_gene: TRBD2
CDR3nt: TGTGCCAGCAGTGAACCCCCGGGACTAGCGGAATACAATGAGCAGTTCTTC
CDR3aa: CASSEPPGLAEYNEQFF

v_gene: TRBV7-8
j_gene: TRBJ2-1
len: 16
abundance: NA
d_gene: TRBD2
CDR3nt: TGTGCCAGCAGCCCGCGACTAGCGGGGGACTTCAATGAGCAGTTCTTC
CDR3aa: CASSPRLAGDFNEQFF

v_gene: TRBV5-1
j_gene: TRBJ2-1
len: 16
abundance: NA
d_gene: TRBD1
CDR3nt: TGCGCCAGCAGCCATGCAGCGGACAGGGCCCTCAATGAGCAGTTCTTC
CDR3aa: CASSHAADRALNEQFF

v_gene: TRBV4-1
j_gene: TRBJ1-1
len: 14
abundance: NA
d_gene: NA
CDR3nt: TGCGCCAGCAGCCAAGGAATAGGGGGCACTGAAGCTTTCTTT
CDR3aa: CASSQGIGGTEAFF

v_gene: TRBV27
j_gene: TRBJ2-1
len: 15
abundance: NA
d_gene: NA
CDR3nt: TGTGCCAGCAGTTTTGGAGGAAGTGGTAACAATGAGCAGTTCTTC
CDR3aa: CASSFGGSGNNEQFF

v_gene: TRBV5-1
j_gene: TRBJ2-7
len: 14
abundance: NA
d_gene: TRBD1
CDR3nt: TGCGCCAGCAGCTTCGGGACAGAGAAATACGAGCAGTACTTC
CDR3aa: CASSFGTEKYEQYF

v_gene: TRBV3-1/TRBV3-2
j_gene: TRBJ2-1
len: 14
abundance: NA
d_gene: NA
CDR3nt: TGTGCCAGCAGCCAAGATCTACAGGTTGAGGAGCAGTTCTTC
CDR3aa: CASSQDLQVEEQFF

v_gene: TRBV28
j_gene: TRBJ2-7
len: 14
abundance: NA
d_gene: NA
CDR3nt: TGTGCCAGCAGTTTGAGGGGGGGAGCCTACGAGCAGTACTTC
CDR3aa: CASSLRGGAYEQYF

v_gene: TRBV7-9
j_gene: TRBJ2-1
len: 14
abundance: NA
d_gene: TRBD2
CDR3nt: TGTGCCAGCAGCTTAGCGTCCGGGGGGAATGAGCAGTTCTTC
CDR3aa: CASSLASGGNEQFF

v_gene: TRBV12-3/TRBV12-4
j_gene: TRBJ1-2
len: 13
abundance: NA
d_gene: NA
CDR3nt: TGTGCCAGCAGTTCCCTCTCCGGAGGGGGCTACACCTTC
CDR3aa: CASSSLSGGGYTF

v_gene: TRBV25-1
j_gene: TRBJ1-2
len: 17
abundance: NA
d_gene: TRBD1
CDR3nt: TGTGCCAGCAGTGGGGCCGAAGCGGACAGGCGTACCTATGGCTACACCTTC
CDR3aa: CASSGAEADRRTYGYTF

v_gene: TRBV6-5
j_gene: TRBJ1-1
len: 14
abundance: NA
d_gene: NA
CDR3nt: TGTGCCAGCAGTCCCTGGGGGGGGAGCACTGAAGCTTTCTTT
CDR3aa: CASSPWGGSTEAFF

v_gene: TRBV28
j_gene: TRBJ2-6
len: 18
abundance: few
d_gene: TRBD2
CDR3nt: TGTGCCAGCAGGTCGACTAGCGGGCTTTCCTCTGGGGCCAACGTCCTGACTTTC
CDR3aa: CASRSTSGLSSGANVLTF

v_gene: TRBV7-3
j_gene: TRBJ2-1
len: 16
abundance: once
d_gene: NA
CDR3nt: TGTGCCAGCAGCTTAATCGGGAGCGGTCTGGGCAATGAGCAGTTCTTC
CDR3aa: CASSLIGSGLGNEQFF

v_gene: TRBV10-3
j_gene: TRBJ1-1
len: 12
abundance: NA
d_gene: NA
CDR3nt: TGTGCCATCAGTCCCTCAGGGCTTGAAGCTTTCTTT
CDR3aa: CAISPSGLEAFF

v_gene: TRBV6-5
j_gene: TRBJ2-5
len: 13
abundance: NA
d_gene: TRBD1
CDR3nt: TGTGCCAGCAGCAGGACAGGGGAAGAGACCCAGTACTTC
CDR3aa: CASSRTGEETQYF

v_gene: TRBV7-6
j_gene: TRBJ2-7
len: 17
abundance: NA
d_gene: TRBD2
CDR3nt: TGTGCCAGCAGCCCGCAAGCGGGAGGCCTAATGAAGAACGAGCAGTACTTC
CDR3aa: CASSPQAGGLMKNEQYF